This TCR beta chain appears in the sequencing data of a study of T cells in Graves' hyperthyroidism and ophthalmopathy. Study overall: The authors collected peripheral blood at initial diagnosis, before any treatment.

On the basis of clinical symptoms, serum thyroxine and TRAb, thyroid ultrasound and orbital computed tomography, diagnoses were made. There are many counts of this clonotype. Its antigen remains unidentified. Findings and limits, study-wide: Median prediction lead before ophthalmopathy onset was about 6.7 months with the model. A 13 V-J signature model discriminated ophthalmopathy versus stable hyperthyroidism.

What was amplified from RNA transcripts were TCR beta CDR3 regions. HTBI primers were employed in a first-round RT-PCR of the TCR CDR3. TCRdb processed the multiplex PCR reads anew with MiXCR; each CDR3 protein has one entry. The sample consists of 640,000 or so distinct CDR3 sequences, about 15% of them appearing once. The sequence was collected from a woman aged 40-49 years with Graves' ophthalmopathy. The sample was blood.

The CDR3 here is CASSLTVGETQYF. The CDR3 nucleotides are TGTGCCAGCAGTTTAACAGTGGGGGAGACCCAGTACTTC. The chain has TRBV12-3 or TRBV12-4 and TRBJ2-5; D remains unclear. There are 13 residues in the CDR3. V lost 2 bases, J lost 5 bases, and 9 bases lay in between.